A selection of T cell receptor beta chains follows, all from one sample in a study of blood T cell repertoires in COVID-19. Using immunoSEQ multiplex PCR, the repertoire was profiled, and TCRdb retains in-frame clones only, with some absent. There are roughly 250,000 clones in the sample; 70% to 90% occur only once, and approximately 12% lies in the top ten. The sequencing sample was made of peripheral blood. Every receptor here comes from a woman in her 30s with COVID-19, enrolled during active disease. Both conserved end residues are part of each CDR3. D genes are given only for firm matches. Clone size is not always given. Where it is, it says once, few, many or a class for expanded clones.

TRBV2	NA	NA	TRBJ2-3	CASRGRLASDTQYF	TGTGCCAGCAGGGGGCGGCTAGCGTCAGATACGCAGTATTTT
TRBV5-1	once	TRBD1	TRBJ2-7	CASSWLTGSEQYF	TGCGCCAGCAGCTGGCTGACAGGGTCCGAGCAGTACTTC
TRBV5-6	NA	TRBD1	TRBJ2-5	CASSPRTGVKGETQYF	TGTGCCAGCAGCCCACGGACAGGAGTTAAGGGAGAGACCCAGTACTTC
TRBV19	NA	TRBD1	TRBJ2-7	CASSPGTVLEQYF	TGTGCCAGTAGCCCCGGGACAGTCCTCGAGCAGTACTTC
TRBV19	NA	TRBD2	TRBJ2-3	CASSRRHSGLAGRLDTQYF	TGTGCCAGTAGCCGGAGGCACTCGGGACTAGCGGGGCGATTAGATACGCAGTATTTT
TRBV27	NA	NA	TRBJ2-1	CASSQGLYNEQFF	TGTGCCAGCAGTCAGGGACTTTACAATGAGCAGTTCTTC
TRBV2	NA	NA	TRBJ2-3	CAASLLQGGSTDTQYF	TGTGCCGCTTCCCTTTTACAGGGTGGGAGCACAGATACGCAGTATTTT
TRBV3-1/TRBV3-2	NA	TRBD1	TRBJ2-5	CASSQDRGDRGTQYF	TGTGCCAGCAGCCAAGATCGAGGGGACAGGGGGACCCAGTACTTC
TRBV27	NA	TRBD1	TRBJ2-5	CASSSTGGSGQETQYF	TGTGCCAGCAGTTCCACAGGGGGGTCGGGACAAGAGACCCAGTACTTC
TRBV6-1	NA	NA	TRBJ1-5	CASSDYRDNQPQHF	TGTGCCAGCAGTGATTACAGGGACAATCAGCCCCAGCATTTT
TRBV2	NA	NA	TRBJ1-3	CASSAYFSGNTIYF	TGTGCCAGCAGTGCCTACTTCTCTGGAAACACCATATATTTT
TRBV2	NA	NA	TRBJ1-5	CASDQAVDQPQHF	TGTGCCAGCGACCAGGCAGTGGATCAGCCCCAGCATTTT
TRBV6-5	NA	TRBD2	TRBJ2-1	CASTPLAGGWYEQFF	TGTGCCAGCACCCCGCTAGCGGGGGGGTGGTATGAGCAGTTCTTC
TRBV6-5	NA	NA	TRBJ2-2	CASISYDSTGELFF	TGTGCCAGCATTAGCTACGACAGCACCGGGGAGCTGTTTTTT
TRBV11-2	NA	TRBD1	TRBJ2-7	CASSLGTGAYEQYF	TGTGCCAGCAGCTTAGGGACAGGGGCCTACGAGCAGTACTTC
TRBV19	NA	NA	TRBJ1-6	CASSLGGANSPLHF	TGTGCCAGTAGCCTGGGGGGAGCCAATTCACCCCTCCACTTT
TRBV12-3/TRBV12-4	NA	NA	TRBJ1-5	CASSTTEQPQHF	TGTGCCAGCAGTACGACAGAACAGCCCCAGCATTTT
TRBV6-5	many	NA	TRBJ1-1	CASSYRGLITEAFF	TGTGCCAGCAGTTACCGGGGTTTGATAACTGAAGCTTTCTTT
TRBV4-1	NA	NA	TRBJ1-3	CASSQFRGASGNTIYF	TGCGCCAGCAGCCAATTTCGGGGGGCCTCTGGAAACACCATATATTTT
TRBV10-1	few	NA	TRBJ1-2	CASSGSGGYTF	TGCGCCAGCAGTGGGAGTGGTGGCTACACCTTC
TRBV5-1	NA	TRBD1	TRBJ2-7	CASSPTGGTYEQYF	TGCGCCAGCAGCCCGACAGGGGGGACCTACGAGCAGTACTTC
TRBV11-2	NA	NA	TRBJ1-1	CASSLPGIVTEAFF	TGTGCCAGCAGCTTACCAGGGATTGTCACTGAAGCTTTCTTT
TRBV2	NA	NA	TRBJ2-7	CASTRGSDEQYF	TGTGCCAGCACTCGGGGGAGCGACGAGCAGTACTTC
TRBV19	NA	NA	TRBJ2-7	CASSHPGAKTSYEQYF	TGTGCCAGTAGCCACCCAGGGGCAAAGACCTCCTACGAGCAGTACTTC
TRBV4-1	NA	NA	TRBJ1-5	CASSRGLSNQPQHF	TGCGCCAGCAGCAGGGGTTTGAGCAATCAGCCCCAGCATTTT
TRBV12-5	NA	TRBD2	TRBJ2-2	CASGPGTSVANTGELFF	TGTGCTAGTGGCCCCGGGACTAGCGTCGCGAACACCGGGGAGCTGTTTTTT
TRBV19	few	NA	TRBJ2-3	CASSLTNRADTQYF	TGTGCCAGTAGTCTTACCAACAGAGCAGATACGCAGTATTTT